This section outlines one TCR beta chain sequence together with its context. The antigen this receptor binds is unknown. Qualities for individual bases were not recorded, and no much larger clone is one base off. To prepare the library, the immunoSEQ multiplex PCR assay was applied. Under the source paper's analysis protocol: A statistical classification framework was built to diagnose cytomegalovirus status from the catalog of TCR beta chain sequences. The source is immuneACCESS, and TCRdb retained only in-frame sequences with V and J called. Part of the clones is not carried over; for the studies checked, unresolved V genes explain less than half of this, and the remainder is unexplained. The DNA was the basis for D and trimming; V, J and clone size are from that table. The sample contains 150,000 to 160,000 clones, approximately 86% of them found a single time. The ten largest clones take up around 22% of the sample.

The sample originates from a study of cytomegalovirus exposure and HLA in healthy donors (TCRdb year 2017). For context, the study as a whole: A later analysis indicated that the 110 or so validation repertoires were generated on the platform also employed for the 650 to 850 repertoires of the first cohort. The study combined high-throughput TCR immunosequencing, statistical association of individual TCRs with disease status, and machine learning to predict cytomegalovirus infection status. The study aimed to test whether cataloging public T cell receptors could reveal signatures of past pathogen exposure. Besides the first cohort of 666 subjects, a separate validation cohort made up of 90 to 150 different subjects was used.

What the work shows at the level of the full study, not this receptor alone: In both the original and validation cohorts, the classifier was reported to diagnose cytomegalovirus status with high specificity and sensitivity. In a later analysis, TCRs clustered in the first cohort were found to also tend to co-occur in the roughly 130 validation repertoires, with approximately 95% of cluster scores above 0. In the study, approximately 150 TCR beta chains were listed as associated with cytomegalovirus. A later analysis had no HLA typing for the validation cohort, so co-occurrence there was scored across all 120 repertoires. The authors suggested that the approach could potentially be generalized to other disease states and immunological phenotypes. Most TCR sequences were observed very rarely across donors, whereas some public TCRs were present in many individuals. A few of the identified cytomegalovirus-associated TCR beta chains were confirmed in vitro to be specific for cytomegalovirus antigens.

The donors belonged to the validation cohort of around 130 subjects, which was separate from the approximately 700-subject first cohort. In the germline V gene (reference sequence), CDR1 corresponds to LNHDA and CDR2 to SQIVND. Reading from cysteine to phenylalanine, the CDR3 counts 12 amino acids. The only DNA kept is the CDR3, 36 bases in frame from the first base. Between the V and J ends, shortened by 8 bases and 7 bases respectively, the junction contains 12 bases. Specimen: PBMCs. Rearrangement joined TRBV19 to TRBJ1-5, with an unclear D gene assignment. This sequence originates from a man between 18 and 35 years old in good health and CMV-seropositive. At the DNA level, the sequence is TGTGCCAGTCGAGGACTCCGCCAGCCCCAGCATTTT. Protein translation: CASRGLRQPQHF.